This paragraph covers one T cell receptor (beta chain) sequence. Its specificity is unknown. The sample originates from a study of cytomegalovirus exposure and HLA in healthy donors. Study conclusions and caveats: Analysis was performed later, and it showed HLA-associated TCR beta chains to be more clonally expanded than equally common others. The study designated over 150 TCR beta chains cytomegalovirus-associated.

Primers included in the PCR were 60 Vbeta and 13 Jbeta primers. The data were produced by immunoSEQ multiplex PCR, yet TCRdb's version contains in-frame clones alone and is incomplete. The sample contains more than 150,000 clones, 87% of which appear only once. The V gene lost 5 bases and the J gene lost 5 bases, with 10 bases spanning the gap. This CDR3 has 14 amino acids. CDR1 MNHEY and CDR2 SMNVEV come from the germline V gene (reference sequence). This rearrangement joins TRBV27 to TRBJ1-6; a possible D gene is TRBD1 (5 bases). The sequence derives from a girl less than two years old in good health and CMV-seronegative. Sequenced input: PBMCs. CDR3: CASSPAGHNSPLHF. DNA for the CDR3: TGTGCCAGCAGTCCTGCGGGGCATAATTCACCCCTCCACTTT.